The 7 T cell receptor beta chains listed next were all sequenced from one sample in a study of blood T cell repertoires in COVID-19. Using immunoSEQ multiplex PCR, the repertoire was profiled, and TCRdb retains in-frame clones only, with some absent. The table includes nearly 110,000 clones, around four fifths detected once. The sequenced sample consisted of peripheral blood. The receptors derive from a man aged 65 to 79 with acute or convalescent COVID-19.

The V and J genes are TRBV28 and TRBJ2-2; 8 positions match TRBD1. Per germline, CDR1 MDHEN and CDR2 SYDVKM. CDR3 length equals 15 residues. V gave up 7 bases and J gave up 8 bases; unmatched junction bases: 12. The CDR3 sequence is CASIAGTGSFGELFF. In DNA form, the CDR3 reads TGTGCCAGCATCGCCGGGACAGGTTCGTTTGGGGAGCTGTTTTTT.

This clone was detected only a few times. The chain has TRBV6-5 and TRBJ2-3, with 7 bases lining up with TRBD1. CDR1 MNHEY and CDR2 SVGAGI come from the germline V gene. V lost 6 bases to trimming and J lost 2 bases; unmatched junction nucleotides: 8. This CDR3 has 15 amino acids. In DNA form, the CDR3 reads TGTGCCAGCAGCGCCGGGACAGCCCACACAGATACGCAGTATTTT. Amino acid sequence: CASSAGTAHTDTQYF.

This chain connects TRBV7-8 to TRBJ1-5; D might be TRBD1 (5 bases). CDR3 length: 17 amino acids. Trimming took off 2 bases at V and 2 bases at J, with 16 bases between the two ends. The V gene's germline CDR1 is SGHVS and CDR2 FQNEAQ. The CDR3 sequence: CASSLTPGGFGNQPQHF. The CDR3 DNA reads as TGTGCCAGCAGCTTAACTCCCGGGGGATTTGGCAATCAGCCCCAGCATTTT.

The chain joins TRBV19 to TRBJ2-7, with TRBD2 matching over 7 bases. Germline CDR1 is LNHDA and CDR2 is SQIVND (reference sequence). The CDR3 spans 15 residues. Germline trimming cut 5 bases from V and 3 bases from J; bases unmatched to any gene: 10. This CDR3 is CASSAPGGNGYEQYF. CDR3 sequence (DNA): TGTGCCAGTAGTGCCCCGGGGGGAAATGGCTACGAGCAGTACTTC.

The chain joins TRBV5-8 to TRBJ2-7; D is ambiguous. The V end lost 0 bases, the J end lost 0 bases, and 4 bases lay between the germline ends. This CDR3 is built from 13 residues. Germline lookup yields CDR1 SGHTS and CDR2 YDEGEE. Here the CDR3 reads CASSLVHSYEQYF. CDR3 DNA sequence: TGTGCCAGCAGCTTGGTTCACTCCTACGAGCAGTACTTC.

This clone was recorded a few times. The rearrangement links TRBV5-1 to TRBJ2-2; no reliable D call. Germline V gene lookup returns CDR1 SGHRS and CDR2 YFSETQ. Trimming left V 3 bases short and J 0 bases short, with 3 bases between. The CDR3 is made up of 13 amino acids. The CDR3 is CASSSSNTGELFF. The CDR3, as DNA: TGCGCCAGCAGCTCCTCGAACACCGGGGAGCTGTTTTTT.

This clone was observed a single time. The chain links TRBV7-8 to TRBJ2-5, with TRBD2 matching over 9 bases. The CDR3 runs 14 residues. Trimming cost V 4 bases and J 2 bases; bases outside gene matches: 2. The germline gives CDR1 SGHVS, CDR2 FQNEAQ. The CDR3 reads CASSSAGGQETQYF. The CDR3 DNA is TGTGCCAGCAGCTCCGCGGGGGGGCAAGAGACCCAGTACTTC. The entire variable domain, with the rest obtained from reference TRBV7-8 and TRBJ2-5, is as follows: GAGVSQSPRYKVAKRGQDVALRCDPISGHVSLFWYQQALGQGPEFLTYFQNEAQLDKSGLPSDRFFAERPEGSVSTLKIQRTQQEDSAVYLCASSSAGGQETQYFGPGTRLLVL.